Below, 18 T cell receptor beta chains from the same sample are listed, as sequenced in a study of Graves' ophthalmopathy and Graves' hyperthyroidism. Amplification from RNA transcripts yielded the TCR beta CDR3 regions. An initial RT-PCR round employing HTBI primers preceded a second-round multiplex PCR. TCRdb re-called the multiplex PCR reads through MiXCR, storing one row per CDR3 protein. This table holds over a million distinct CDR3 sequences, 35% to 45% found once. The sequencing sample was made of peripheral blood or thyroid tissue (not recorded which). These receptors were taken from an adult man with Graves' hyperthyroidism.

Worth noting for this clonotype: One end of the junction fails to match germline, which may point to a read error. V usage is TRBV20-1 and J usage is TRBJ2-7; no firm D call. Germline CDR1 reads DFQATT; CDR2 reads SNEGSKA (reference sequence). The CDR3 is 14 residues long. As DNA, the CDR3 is TGCAGTGCTAGAGATCGGCGGAGCTCCTACGAGCAGTGCTTC. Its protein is CSARDRRSSYEQCF.

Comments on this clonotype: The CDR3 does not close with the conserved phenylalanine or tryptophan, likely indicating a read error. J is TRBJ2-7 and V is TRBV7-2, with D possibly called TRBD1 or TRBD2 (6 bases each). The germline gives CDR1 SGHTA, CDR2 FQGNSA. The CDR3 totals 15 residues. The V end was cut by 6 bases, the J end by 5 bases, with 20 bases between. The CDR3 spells CASRPPGAGGNEQYL. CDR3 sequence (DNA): TGTGCCAGCAGACCGCCGGGTGCCGGGGGCAACGAGCAGTACCTC.

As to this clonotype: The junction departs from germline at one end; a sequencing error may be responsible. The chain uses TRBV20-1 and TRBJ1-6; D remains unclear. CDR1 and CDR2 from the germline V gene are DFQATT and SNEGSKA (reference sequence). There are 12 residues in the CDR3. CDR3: CSAAEGNSPLHF. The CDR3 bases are TGCAGTGCTGCGGAAGGAAATTCACCCCTCCACTTC.

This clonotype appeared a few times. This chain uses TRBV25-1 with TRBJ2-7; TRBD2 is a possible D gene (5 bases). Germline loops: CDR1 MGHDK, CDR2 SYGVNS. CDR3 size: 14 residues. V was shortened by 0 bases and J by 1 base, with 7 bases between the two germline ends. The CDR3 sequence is CASSEYGGSYEQYF. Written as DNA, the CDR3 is TGTGCCAGCAGTGAATACGGCGGGTCCTACGAGCAGTACTTC.

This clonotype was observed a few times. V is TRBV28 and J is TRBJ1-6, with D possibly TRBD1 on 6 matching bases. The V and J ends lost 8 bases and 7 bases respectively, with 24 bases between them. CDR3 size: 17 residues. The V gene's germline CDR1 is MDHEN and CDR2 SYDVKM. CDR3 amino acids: CASGTMSGERWNSPLHF. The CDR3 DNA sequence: TGTGCCAGCGGAACCATGTCAGGGGAGAGGTGGAATTCACCCCTCCACTTT.

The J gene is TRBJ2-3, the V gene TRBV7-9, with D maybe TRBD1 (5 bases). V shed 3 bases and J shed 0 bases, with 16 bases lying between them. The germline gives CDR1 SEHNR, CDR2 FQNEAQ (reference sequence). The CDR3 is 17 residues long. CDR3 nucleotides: TGTGCCAGCAGCTTGGTCGGCCTAGGGGAAAGCACAGATACGCAGTATTTT. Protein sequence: CASSLVGLGESTDTQYF.

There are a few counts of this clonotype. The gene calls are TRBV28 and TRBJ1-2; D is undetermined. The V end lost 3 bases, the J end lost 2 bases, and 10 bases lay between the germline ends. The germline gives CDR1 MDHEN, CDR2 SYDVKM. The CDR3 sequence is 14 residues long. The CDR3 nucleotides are TGTGCCAGCAGTTTGGCTCAGTCCAACTATGGCTACACCTTC. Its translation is CASSLAQSNYGYTF.

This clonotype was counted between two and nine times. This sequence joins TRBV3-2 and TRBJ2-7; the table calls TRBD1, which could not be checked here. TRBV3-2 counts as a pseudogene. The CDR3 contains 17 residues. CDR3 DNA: TGTGCCAGCAGCCGTACATCCCAGGGGGCGGCGGTCTACGAGCAGTACTTC. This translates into CASSRTSQGAAVYEQYF.

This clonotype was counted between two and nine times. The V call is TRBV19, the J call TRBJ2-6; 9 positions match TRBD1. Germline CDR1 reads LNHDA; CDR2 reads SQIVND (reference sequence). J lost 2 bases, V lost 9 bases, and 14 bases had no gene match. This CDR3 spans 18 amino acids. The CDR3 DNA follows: TGTGCCAGCCATACTTGGGGACAGGGAAGTGCTGGGGCCAACGTCCTGACTTTC. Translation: CASHTWGQGSAGANVLTF.

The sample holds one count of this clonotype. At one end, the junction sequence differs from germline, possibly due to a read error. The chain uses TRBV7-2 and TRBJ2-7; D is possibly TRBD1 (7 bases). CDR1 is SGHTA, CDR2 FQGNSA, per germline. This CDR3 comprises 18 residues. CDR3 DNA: TGTGCCAGCAGCTTAGCGCGTGGAGGGACAGAAAAAGTCGACGAGCAGTGCTTC. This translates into CASSLARGGTEKVDEQCF.

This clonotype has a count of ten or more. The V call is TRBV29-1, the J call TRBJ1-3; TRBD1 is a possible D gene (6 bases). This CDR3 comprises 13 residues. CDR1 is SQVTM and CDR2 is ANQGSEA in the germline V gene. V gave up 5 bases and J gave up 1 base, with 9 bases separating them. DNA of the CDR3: TGCAGCGTTCCAGGGGTATCTGGAAACACCATATATTTT. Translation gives CSVPGVSGNTIYF. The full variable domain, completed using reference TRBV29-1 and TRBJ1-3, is SAVISQKPSRDICQRGTSLTIQCQVDSQVTMMFWYRQQPGQSLTLIATANQGSEATYESGFVIDKFPISRPNLTFSTLTVSNMSPEDSSIYLCSVPGVSGNTIYFGEGSWLTVV.

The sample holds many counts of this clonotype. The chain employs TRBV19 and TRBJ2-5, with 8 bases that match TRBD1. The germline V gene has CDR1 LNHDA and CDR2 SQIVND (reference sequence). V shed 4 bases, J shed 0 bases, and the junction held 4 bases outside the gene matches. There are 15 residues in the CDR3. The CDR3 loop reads CASSRTGSYQETQYF. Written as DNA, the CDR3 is TGTGCCAGTAGTAGGACAGGGAGCTACCAAGAGACCCAGTACTTC.

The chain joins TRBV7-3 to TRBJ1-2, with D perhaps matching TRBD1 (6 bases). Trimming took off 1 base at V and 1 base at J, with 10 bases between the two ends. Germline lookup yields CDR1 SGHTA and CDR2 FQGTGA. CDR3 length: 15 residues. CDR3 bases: TGTGCCAGCAGCTTAAGGGACACCCTTAACTATGGCTACACCTTC. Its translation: CASSLRDTLNYGYTF.

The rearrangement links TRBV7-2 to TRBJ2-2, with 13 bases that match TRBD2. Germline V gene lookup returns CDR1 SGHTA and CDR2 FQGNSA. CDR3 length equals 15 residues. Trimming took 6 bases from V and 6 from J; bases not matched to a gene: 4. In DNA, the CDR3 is TGTGCCAGCAGTCGGACTAGCGGGAGAGCCGGGGAGCTGTTTTTT. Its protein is CASSRTSGRAGELFF.

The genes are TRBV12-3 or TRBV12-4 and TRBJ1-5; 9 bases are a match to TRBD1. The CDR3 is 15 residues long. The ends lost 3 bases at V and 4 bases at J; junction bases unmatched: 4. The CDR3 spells CASSFIQGANQPQHF. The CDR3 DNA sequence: TGTGCCAGCAGTTTCATACAGGGGGCTAATCAGCCCCAGCATTTT.

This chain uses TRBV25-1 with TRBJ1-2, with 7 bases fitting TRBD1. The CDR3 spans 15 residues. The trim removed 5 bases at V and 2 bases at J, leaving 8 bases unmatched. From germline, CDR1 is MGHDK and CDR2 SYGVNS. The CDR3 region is CASSPGQVNNYGYTF. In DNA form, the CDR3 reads TGTGCCAGCAGTCCAGGACAGGTTAACAACTATGGCTACACCTTC.

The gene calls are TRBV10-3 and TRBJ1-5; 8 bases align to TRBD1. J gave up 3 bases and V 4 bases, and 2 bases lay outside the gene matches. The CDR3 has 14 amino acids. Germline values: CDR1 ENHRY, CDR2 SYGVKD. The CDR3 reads CAISGQGNNQPQHF. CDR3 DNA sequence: TGTGCCATCAGTGGACAGGGGAACAATCAGCCCCAGCATTTT.

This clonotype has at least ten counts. CDR3 DNA sequence: TGCAGTGCTAAGGGCGCTACAAACTATGGCTACACCTTC. Protein product: CSAKGATNYGYTF. The chain carries TRBV20-1 and TRBJ1-2; D unclear. The CDR3 runs to 13 residues. The V and J ends lost 4 bases and 2 bases respectively, with 11 bases between them. From germline, CDR1 is DFQATT and CDR2 SNEGSKA (reference sequence).